This T cell receptor beta chain was captured by sequencing in a study of early T cells in non-severe SARS-CoV-2 infection. TCRdb analysed the 5' RACE reads with MiXCR anew, one entry per CDR3 protein. The sample lists around 50,000 distinct CDR3 sequences, 7% to 10% occurring once. Germline CDR1 and CDR2: DFQATT and SNEGSKA (reference sequence). Trimming took off 2 bases at V and 5 bases at J, with 15 bases between the two ends. This CDR3 spans 15 amino acids. This clonotype came up many times. The V call is TRBV20-1, the J call TRBJ1-4, with D uncertain. The clonotype was recovered from an adult who was a healthcare worker with PCR-confirmed SARS-CoV-2 infection or an uninfected control (not recorded which). The source material was whole blood. The CDR3 DNA follows: TGCAGTGCTAGACCCCCGTCCGGTCAAAATGAAAAACTGTTTTTT. It codes for CSARPPSGQNEKLFF.